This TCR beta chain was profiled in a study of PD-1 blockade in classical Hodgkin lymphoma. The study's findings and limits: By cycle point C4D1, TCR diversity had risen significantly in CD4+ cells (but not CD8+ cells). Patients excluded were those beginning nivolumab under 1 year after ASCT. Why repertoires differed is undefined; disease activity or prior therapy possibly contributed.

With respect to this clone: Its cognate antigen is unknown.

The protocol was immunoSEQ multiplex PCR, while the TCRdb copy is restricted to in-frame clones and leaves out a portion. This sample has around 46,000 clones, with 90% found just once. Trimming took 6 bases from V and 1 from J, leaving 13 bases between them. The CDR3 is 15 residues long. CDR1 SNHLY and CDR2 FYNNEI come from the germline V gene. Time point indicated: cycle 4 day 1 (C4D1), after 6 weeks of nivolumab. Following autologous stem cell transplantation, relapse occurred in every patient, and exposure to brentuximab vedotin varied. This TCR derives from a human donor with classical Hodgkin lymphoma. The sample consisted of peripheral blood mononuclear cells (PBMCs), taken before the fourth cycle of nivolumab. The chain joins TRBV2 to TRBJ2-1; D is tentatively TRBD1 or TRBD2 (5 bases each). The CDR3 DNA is TGTGCCAGCAGATTAGAGGGGAGTTCCTACAATGAGCAGTTCTTC. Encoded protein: CASRLEGSSYNEQFF.